This T cell receptor (beta chain) was recorded in a study of CD8+CD57+ T cells in acquired aplastic anemia. Genomic DNA was employed as the template in profiling TCR beta VDJ and CDR3. TCRdb redid the calling of the reads with MiXCR, one entry per CDR3 protein. In the table there are about 150,000 distinct CDR3 sequences, around half of which are singletons. The patients chosen for sequencing had shown expansion of CD8+CD57+ cells (detected by flow cytometry). With V trimmed by 2 bases and J by 6 bases, 2 bases remained unmatched. Germline V gives CDR1 ENHRY, CDR2 SYGVKD. CDR3 length: 14 residues. The sequencing sample was made of sorted CD4+, CD8+, or CD8+CD57+ T cells (not recorded which) from PBMCs. The receptor was isolated from a human donor with aplastic anemia. V is TRBV10-3 and J is TRBJ2-7, with TRBD2 identical over 12 bases. CDR3 coding DNA: TGTGCCATCAGTGAGACTAGCGGGGGGTTCGAGCAGTACTTC. It translates to CAISETSGGFEQYF.